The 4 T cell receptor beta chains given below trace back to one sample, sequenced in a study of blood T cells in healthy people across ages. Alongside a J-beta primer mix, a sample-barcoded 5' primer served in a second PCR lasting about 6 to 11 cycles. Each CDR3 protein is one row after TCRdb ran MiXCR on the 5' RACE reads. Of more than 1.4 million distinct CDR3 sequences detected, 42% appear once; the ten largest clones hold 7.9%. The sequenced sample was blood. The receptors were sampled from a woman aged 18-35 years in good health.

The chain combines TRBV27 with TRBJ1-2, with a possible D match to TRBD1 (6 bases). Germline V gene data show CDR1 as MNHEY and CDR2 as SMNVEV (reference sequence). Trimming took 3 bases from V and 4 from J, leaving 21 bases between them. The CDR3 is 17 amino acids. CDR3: CASSFSAGVLLGYGYTF. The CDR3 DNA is TGTGCCAGCAGTTTTAGCGCAGGGGTTTTGTTAGGCTATGGCTACACCTTC.

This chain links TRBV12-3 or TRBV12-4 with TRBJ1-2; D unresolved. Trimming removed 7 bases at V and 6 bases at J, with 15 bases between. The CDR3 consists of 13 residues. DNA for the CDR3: TGTGCCAGCACCTCAAGATCGGGTGATGGCTACACCTTC. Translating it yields CASTSRSGDGYTF.

The CDR3: CASSLIRANYGYTF. The CDR3 bases are TGTGCCAGCAGCCTCATACGGGCAAACTATGGCTACACCTTC. The chain couples TRBV7-2 to TRBJ1-2; D is ambiguous. Germline V gene data show CDR1 as SGHTA and CDR2 as FQGNSA. The germline V and J ends were trimmed by 5 bases and 2 bases, with 12 bases remaining between them. CDR3 length equals 14 residues.

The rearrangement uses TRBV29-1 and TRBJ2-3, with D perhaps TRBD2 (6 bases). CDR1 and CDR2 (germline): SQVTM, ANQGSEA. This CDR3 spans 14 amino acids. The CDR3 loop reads CTSSGGSGADTQYF. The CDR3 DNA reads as TGCACCTCAAGTGGGGGGAGTGGTGCAGATACGCAGTATTTT.